These 27 T cell receptor beta chains came from one sample sequenced in a study of blood T cells in healthy people across ages. A second 7 to 11 cycle PCR used barcoded and J-beta primers. TCRdb re-called the 5' RACE reads with MiXCR, one entry per CDR3 protein. The sample has 850,000 to 1,100,000 distinct CDR3 sequences; 35% to 40% are singletons. The sequenced material came from blood. The receptors here all came from a man aged 18 to 30 in good health.

On this clonotype: This could be a read error, since a much larger clone is one nucleotide away. The V call is TRBV15, the J call TRBJ2-7, with TRBD2 matching 7 bases. In germline, CDR1 is LNHNV, CDR2 YYDKDF (reference sequence). V lost 2 bases to trimming and J lost 7 bases; unmatched junction nucleotides: 11. CDR3 length equals 15 residues. The CDR3 DNA reads TGTGCCACCAGCAGACAGACTAGCTCCTACAATGAGCAGTACTTC. It yields the protein CATSRQTSSYNEQYF.

In its sample, this clonotype was seen a few times. This chain uses TRBV4-3 with TRBJ2-3; no reliable D call. Trimming left V 4 bases short and J 3 bases short, with 8 bases between. CDR1 LGHNA and CDR2 YSLEER come from the germline V gene. This CDR3 is 13 amino acids long. The CDR3 region is CASSLAKTDTQYF. The DNA for the CDR3 is TGCGCCAGCAGCCTGGCGAAGACAGATACGCAGTATTTT.

This clonotype showed up just a few times. The V gene is TRBV6-6, the J gene TRBJ2-1, with a weak D call TRBD1 (8 bases). V lost 7 bases to trimming and J lost 6 bases, with 22 bases between them. Germline CDR1 reads MNHNY; CDR2 reads SVGAGI (reference sequence). This CDR3 region has 16 residues. CDR3 bases: TGTGCCAGCAACAAAGAACAGGGGGGGCCCGGCAATGAGCAGTTCTTC. Its protein product is CASNKEQGGPGNEQFF.

The chain recombines TRBV7-2 with TRBJ2-3; the D gene could be TRBD1 or TRBD2 (5 bases each). There are 15 residues in the CDR3. Per germline, CDR1 SGHTA and CDR2 FQGNSA. Trimming took 5 bases from V and 6 from J, leaving 18 bases between them. CDR3 region: CASSPRTGHADTQYF. Here the CDR3 DNA reads TGTGCCAGCAGCCCCAGGACGGGGCATGCGGATACGCAGTATTTT.

This clonotype occurred a few times. This chain links TRBV4-2 with TRBJ2-1; 7 bases fit TRBD2. CDR3 length equals 16 residues. The germline V gene has CDR1 LGHNA and CDR2 YNFKEQ. The V gene end was trimmed by 2 bases and the J gene end by 1 base; junction bases not matched to a gene: 5. CDR3 region: CASSQRTSGSYNEQFF. CDR3 coding DNA: TGTGCCAGCAGCCAAAGGACTAGTGGATCCTACAATGAGCAGTTCTTC.

This clonotype has only a few counts. This sequence joins TRBV4-2 and TRBJ2-1, with TRBD2 matching 10 bases. There are 16 residues in the CDR3. Trimming took 3 bases from V and 0 from J; bases not matched to a gene: 2. Germline V gene data show CDR1 as LGHNA and CDR2 as YNFKEQ. CDR3 loop: CASSHSSGGSYNEQFF. CDR3 in DNA: TGTGCCAGCAGCCACTCTAGCGGGGGCTCCTACAATGAGCAGTTCTTC.

CDR3 protein: CASSSMGPPMNTEAFF. The CDR3 DNA follows: TGCGCCAGCAGCTCGATGGGTCCCCCCATGAACACTGAAGCTTTCTTT. The genes are TRBV5-1 and TRBJ1-1; no definite D call. Trimming shortened V by 3 bases and J by 0 bases, and 15 bases separated the two germline ends. CDR3 length: 16 residues. Per germline, CDR1 SGHRS and CDR2 YFSETQ. Combining the CDR3 with reference TRBV5-1 and TRBJ1-1 gives the whole variable domain KAGVTQTPRYLIKTRGQQVTLSCSPISGHRSVSWYQQTPGQGLQFLFEYFSETQRNKGNFPGRFSGRQFSNSRSEMNVSTLELGDSALYLCASSSMGPPMNTEAFFGQGTRLTVV.

In its sample, this clonotype was seen a few times. The CDR3 bases are TGTGCCAGCGGGACCTTAGATACGCAGTATTTT. It translates to CASGTLDTQYF. J is TRBJ2-3 and V is TRBV7-2; D is tentatively TRBD1 or TRBD2 (5 bases each). V was cut by 8 bases and J by 5 bases, with 8 bases left in between. Germline V lookup: CDR1 SGHTA, CDR2 FQGNSA. The CDR3 is made up of 11 amino acids.

The chain employs TRBV20-1 and TRBJ2-1, with D hard to call. The J call may be mistaken, given a closer DNA end match to TRBJ2-7. The germline CDR1 and CDR2 sequences are DFQATT and SNEGSKA (reference sequence). The CDR3 spans 14 residues. The CDR3 loop reads CSARDPRLNNEQYF. CDR3 nucleotides: TGCAGTGCTAGAGATCCACGACTTAACAATGAGCAGTACTTC.

This clonotype has just a few counts. The rearrangement links TRBV3-1 to TRBJ2-7, with 7 bases identical to TRBD1. This CDR3 has 16 amino acids. J lost 0 bases, V lost 4 bases, and 9 bases had no gene match. In germline, CDR1 is LGHDT, CDR2 YNNKEL (reference sequence). The CDR3 region is CASSPPGQLISYEQYF. CDR3 bases: TGTGCCAGCAGCCCCCCGGGACAGCTTATCTCCTACGAGCAGTACTTC.

The DNA for the CDR3 is TGTGCCAGCACCTCCCCCGGGGTTCTCTATCCACCCCTCCACTTT. It yields the protein CASTSPGVLYPPLHF. The V call is TRBV11-2, the J call TRBJ1-6; unclear D gene. Trimming removed 7 bases at V and 11 bases at J, with 21 bases between. This CDR3 comprises 15 residues. Germline V gene data show CDR1 as SGHAT and CDR2 as FQNNGV.

The chain combines TRBV5-1 with TRBJ2-2, with D unresolved. V was clipped by 6 bases and J by 2 bases, with 11 bases between them. This CDR3 is 14 amino acids long. Per the germline V gene, CDR1 is SGHRS and CDR2 is YFSETQ. DNA of the CDR3: TGCGCCAGCAATCCGACCCTTAACACCGGGGAGCTGTTTTTT. This gives the protein CASNPTLNTGELFF.

Points on this clonotype: The conserved final phenylalanine or tryptophan is absent from the CDR3, which likely points to a read error. V is TRBV7-2 and J is TRBJ2-7; 12 bases line up with TRBD2. Trimming cost V 8 bases and J 7 bases; bases outside gene matches: 9. The CDR3 is 14 residues long. Germline CDR1 is SGHTA and CDR2 is FQGNSA. CDR3 nucleotide sequence: TGTGCCAGCGTCCTAGCGGGGGGGTACAATGAGCAGTACTTA. Its translation is CASVLAGGYNEQYL.

The chain has TRBV6-2 or TRBV6-3 and TRBJ2-4; 7 nucleotides match TRBD1. CDR1 is MNHEY, CDR2 SVGEGT, per germline. This CDR3 comprises 16 residues. J lost 13 bases, V lost 0 bases, and 15 bases had no gene match. The CDR3 DNA reads TGTGCCAGCAGTTACTCAAAGGGGGACAGTTGGAATACCCAGTACTTC. Amino acids: CASSYSKGDSWNTQYF.

The CDR3 nucleotides are TGTGCCAGCAGTTCTCGGGCCCCTCGCGGTCAGCCCCAGCATTTT. Its protein is CASSSRAPRGQPQHF. The chain has TRBV12-3 or TRBV12-4 and TRBJ1-5; D remains ambiguous. The CDR3 sequence is 15 residues long. V was trimmed by 4 bases and J by 6 bases, leaving 16 bases between them.

V and J are TRBV12-3 or TRBV12-4 and TRBJ2-2; TRBD1 might be the D (5 bases). This CDR3 region has 15 residues. Trimming stripped 5 bases from V and 0 bases from J, with 10 bases between. Here the CDR3 reads CASSKGLANTGELFF. CDR3 bases: TGTGCCAGCAGTAAGGGGTTAGCGAACACCGGGGAGCTGTTTTTT.

The sample holds a few counts of this clonotype. This chain joins TRBV6-5 and TRBJ2-1, with D uncertain. Trimming left V 0 bases short and J 9 bases short, with 9 bases between. CDR1 is MNHEY, CDR2 SVGAGI, per germline. This CDR3 is built from 13 residues. DNA of the CDR3: TGTGCCAGCAGTTACTCGATAATAGGTGAGCAGTTCTTC. Its translation is CASSYSIIGEQFF.

The chain recombines TRBV20-1 with TRBJ1-5; no clear D. The CDR3 is 13 amino acids. Germline V gene data show CDR1 as DFQATT and CDR2 as SNEGSKA (reference sequence). V was pared by 2 bases and J by 5 bases, with 10 bases between. The CDR3, as DNA: TGCAGTGCTAGAAGAAAAGGACATCAGCCCCAGCATTTT. Protein product: CSARRKGHQPQHF.

This clonotype was recorded a few times. The gene calls are TRBV6-5 and TRBJ1-2, with D perhaps TRBD1 (5 bases). This CDR3 contains 14 residues. Germline V CDR1 and CDR2: MNHEY, SVGAGI. Deletions cut 5 bases from V and 4 bases from J, with 14 bases between. In DNA, the CDR3 is TGTGCCAGCAGTCGGGACCTAACTGCCTATGGCTACACCTTC. As protein: CASSRDLTAYGYTF.

The chain joins TRBV11-1 to TRBJ1-1; 9 positions match TRBD1. The J segment lost 5 bases and the V segment lost 4 bases, leaving 11 bases of the junction unmatched. The CDR3 is made up of 16 amino acids. Germline CDR1 and CDR2: SGHAT and FQDESV (reference sequence). The CDR3 DNA is TGTGCCAGCAGCTCGCTCCTCGGACAGGGGAAGACTGAAGCTTTCTTT. Its translation is CASSSLLGQGKTEAFF. The full variable domain, with the rest looked up from reference TRBV11-1 and TRBJ1-1, is EAEVAQSPRYKITEKSQAVAFWCDPISGHATLYWYRQILGQGPELLVQFQDESVVDDSQLPKDRFSAERLKGVDSTLKIQPAELGDSAMYLCASSSLLGQGKTEAFFGQGTRLTVV.

The gene calls are TRBV9 and TRBJ2-3; 14 nucleotides agree with TRBD2. CDR1 and CDR2 (germline): SGDLS, YYNGEE. Germline trimming cut 4 bases from V and 2 bases from J; bases unmatched to any gene: 6. The length of the CDR3 is 17 residues. CDR3: CASSPGLAGGTTDTQYF. In DNA, the CDR3 is TGTGCCAGCAGCCCTGGACTAGCGGGGGGAACCACAGATACGCAGTATTTT.

This chain uses TRBV5-1 with TRBJ2-1; maybe TRBD1 (5 bases). Deletions cut 0 bases from V and 0 bases from J, with 7 bases between. Germline loops: CDR1 SGHRS, CDR2 YFSETQ. The CDR3 contains 15 residues. Written as DNA, the CDR3 is TGCGCCAGCAGCTTGGACAGGAACTCCTACAATGAGCAGTTCTTC. This sequence encodes CASSLDRNSYNEQFF.

The chain links TRBV20-1 to TRBJ1-1; D ambiguous. The CDR3 is made up of 13 amino acids. Per germline, CDR1 DFQATT and CDR2 SNEGSKA (reference sequence). Between the trimmed V and J ends, which lost 4 bases and 1 base, there was a span of 10 bases. Here the CDR3 reads CSAIAGKNTEAFF. In nucleotides, the CDR3 is TGCAGTGCTATTGCGGGGAAGAACACTGAAGCTTTCTTT.

The table lists this clonotype with a few counts. Here the CDR3 reads CASSRNLQETQYF. The DNA of the CDR3 is TGTGCCAGCAGCCGGAACCTTCAAGAGACCCAGTACTTC. V and J are TRBV14 and TRBJ2-5; D is unresolved. Germline V gives CDR1 SGHDN, CDR2 FVKESK. V gave up 4 bases and J gave up 2 bases, with 8 bases separating them. The CDR3 spans 13 residues.

This clonotype has more than one count but fewer than ten. J is TRBJ1-2 and V is TRBV6-5; D remains unclear. Germline V gene sequence: CDR1 MNHEY, CDR2 SVGAGI. The CDR3 covers 12 residues. V dropped 7 bases and J dropped 4 bases, with 10 bases sitting between them. CDR3 protein: CASTEGFYGYTF. CDR3 nucleotide sequence: TGTGCCAGCACCGAGGGATTCTATGGCTACACCTTC.

This clonotype was detected a few times. The rearrangement links TRBV12-3 or TRBV12-4 to TRBJ2-5, with a tentative D call TRBD1 (5 bases). This CDR3 is 16 amino acids long. V lost 4 bases and J lost 4, with 19 bases in between. The CDR3 region is CASSSQGASGRETQYF. CDR3 DNA: TGTGCCAGCAGTTCACAAGGGGCGTCCGGTAGAGAGACCCAGTACTTC.

This clonotype has only a few counts. V and J are TRBV12-3 or TRBV12-4 and TRBJ2-3, with 10 nucleotides matching TRBD1. The CDR3 consists of 15 residues. The V segment lost 7 bases and the J segment 8 bases; nucleotides outside the gene matches: 12. CDR3 region: CASILDRGVSVTQYF. CDR3 coding DNA: TGTGCCAGCATCCTGGACAGGGGGGTCTCTGTTACGCAGTATTTT.